Below are 30 T cell receptor beta chains sequenced from a single sample in a study of Graves' ophthalmopathy and Graves' hyperthyroidism. TCR beta CDR3 amplification used RNA transcripts. Following a first-round RT-PCR that used HTBI primers, a second-round multiplex PCR was carried out. One entry per CDR3 protein results from TCRdb running MiXCR on the multiplex PCR reads. The sample holds approximately 540,000 distinct CDR3 sequences, about two fifths seen once. Sequences were obtained from peripheral blood or thyroid tissue (not recorded which). The source of these receptors is an adult man with Graves' hyperthyroidism.

This clonotype was found a few times. The rearrangement links TRBV27 to TRBJ2-7; possibly TRBD2 for D (5 bases). V was trimmed by 6 bases and J by 2 bases, leaving 8 bases between them. The CDR3 sequence is 12 residues long. Per the germline V gene, CDR1 is MNHEY and CDR2 is SMNVEV (reference sequence). The CDR3: CASRRATYEQYF. As DNA, the CDR3 is TGTGCCAGCAGGAGGGCTACCTACGAGCAGTACTTC.

The CDR3 DNA is TGCAGTGCTAGTCAGGAGGGGGTAGGGGAGCTGTTTTTT. Its translation is CSASQEGVGELFF. The rearrangement uses TRBV20-1 and TRBJ2-2; TRBD1 or TRBD2 may be the D gene (6 bases each). V was clipped by 3 bases and J by 8 bases, with 13 bases between them. Germline values: CDR1 DFQATT, CDR2 SNEGSKA (reference sequence). The CDR3 runs to 13 residues.

The genes are TRBV3-1 and TRBJ2-7; tentative D call: TRBD1 (5 bases). V was clipped by 5 bases and J by 4 bases, with 12 bases between them. Germline lookup yields CDR1 LGHDT and CDR2 YNNKEL (reference sequence). The CDR3 runs 13 residues. CDR3 nucleotide sequence: TGTGCCAGCAGCGGTGGCCCAGGGTACGAGCAGTACTTC. This sequence encodes CASSGGPGYEQYF.

The chain links TRBV20-1 to TRBJ2-5, with D perhaps matching TRBD1 or TRBD2 (5 bases each). Germline loops: CDR1 DFQATT, CDR2 SNEGSKA (reference sequence). The CDR3 has 12 residues. Trimming pared 8 bases from V and 4 bases from J, leaving 14 bases between. The CDR3 sequence is CSSTGTAETQYF. The CDR3 bases are TGCAGTTCGACCGGGACGGCAGAGACCCAGTACTTC.

This clonotype turned up a few times. The chain carries TRBV6-5 and TRBJ1-3; 8 positions agree with TRBD1. V lost 4 bases and J lost 4; bases outside the gene matches: 6. CDR3 size: 15 residues. The germline V gene encodes CDR1 MNHEY and CDR2 SVGAGI. The CDR3 sequence: CASSSPGQGGNTIYF. The DNA for the CDR3 is TGTGCCAGCAGTTCGCCCGGACAGGGAGGAAACACCATATATTTT.

About this clonotype itself: The junction does not match germline at one end; this may be a read error. The chain is built from TRBV7-3 and TRBJ2-7; a possible D gene is TRBD1 (6 bases). The DNA end favors TRBJ2-1, so the J call may be wrong. Germline assignment: CDR1 SGHTA and CDR2 FQGTGA. The CDR3 runs to 14 residues. Written as DNA, the CDR3 is TGTGCTAGCAGCCCATACCAGGGGATAGATGAGCAGTTCTTC. This sequence encodes CASSPYQGIDEQFF.

In its sample, this clonotype was seen many times. The chain recombines TRBV29-1 with TRBJ1-2; TRBD1 might be the D (6 bases). In germline, CDR1 is SQVTM, CDR2 ANQGSEA. This CDR3 is 14 amino acids long. V was shortened by 1 base and J by 8 bases, with 17 bases between the two germline ends. CDR3 coding DNA: TGCAGCGTTGAAGTATCCGGCAGGGGAGTAGGCTACACCTTC. Amino acid sequence: CSVEVSGRGVGYTF.

This clonotype was counted ten times or more. The chain carries TRBV7-9 and TRBJ1-4; 10 bases are shared with TRBD1. V trimming: 5 bases; J trimming: 7 bases; junction bases outside the gene matches: 4. This CDR3 is 14 amino acids long. Germline loops: CDR1 SEHNR, CDR2 FQNEAQ (reference sequence). In nucleotides, the CDR3 is TGTGCCAGCAGCCAGACAGGGGGCAGTGAAAAACTGTTTTTT. Protein: CASSQTGGSEKLFF.

This clonotype was counted ten times or more. A read error may be the cause here, since a much bigger clone is one base away. V gene TRBV6-6 combines with J gene TRBJ2-5; D gene unclear. CDR3 size: 10 residues. Germline CDR1 reads MNHNY; CDR2 reads SVGAGI (reference sequence). Trimming pared 5 bases from V and 4 bases from J, leaving 2 bases between. CDR3 coding DNA: TGTGCCAGCAGTATAGAGACCCAGTACTTC. It encodes CASSIETQYF.

This clonotype was recorded at least ten times. This chain links TRBV7-8 with TRBJ2-5; TRBD1 might be the D (6 bases). V was trimmed by 5 bases and J by 4 bases, leaving 14 bases between them. This CDR3 contains 14 residues. Germline V lookup: CDR1 SGHVS, CDR2 FQNEAQ. CDR3 nucleotides: TGTGCCAGCAGCCAGGGGACCTTAAGAGAGACCCAGTACTTC. This encodes CASSQGTLRETQYF.

This clonotype showed up just a few times. The chain employs TRBV5-1 and TRBJ1-1; D is undetermined. CDR1 and CDR2 from the germline V gene are SGHRS and YFSETQ. Between the trimmed V and J ends, which lost 0 bases and 4 bases, there was a span of 7 bases. This CDR3 is built from 13 residues. CDR3 nucleotide sequence: TGCGCCAGCAGCTTGGAATTCGTCACTGAAGCTTTCTTT. It yields the protein CASSLEFVTEAFF.

This clonotype was detected a few times. The chain has TRBV2 and TRBJ2-7; tentative D call: TRBD2 (6 bases). V lost 5 bases to trimming and J lost 1 base, with 15 bases between them. This CDR3 has 15 amino acids. Germline CDR1 is SNHLY and CDR2 is FYNNEI. CDR3 region: CASSWTGDLSYEQYF. The CDR3 DNA reads as TGTGCCAGCAGTTGGACGGGGGACCTTTCCTACGAGCAGTACTTC. Full variable domain (outside the CDR3, taken from reference TRBV2 and TRBJ2-7): EPEVTQTPSHQVTQMGQEVILRCVPISNHLYFYWYRQILGQKVEFLVSFYNNEISEKSEIFDDQFSVERPDGSNFTLKIRSTKLEDSAMYFCASSWTGDLSYEQYFGPGTRLTVT.

This clonotype was recorded many times. The chain couples TRBV20-1 to TRBJ1-1; no clear D gene. The CDR3 contains 13 residues. The ends were cut back, 5 bases at V and 0 bases at J, with 10 bases in the middle. CDR1 and CDR2 (germline): DFQATT, SNEGSKA (reference sequence). CDR3: CSAAARLNTEAFF. In DNA form, the CDR3 reads TGCAGTGCTGCAGCCAGACTGAACACTGAAGCTTTCTTT.

To note about this clonotype: With a much larger clone just one base away, this may be a read error. The chain recombines TRBV28 with TRBJ1-1, with 10 bases aligning to TRBD1. Per the germline V gene, CDR1 is MDHEN and CDR2 is SYDVKM. This CDR3 has 16 residues. The DNA of the CDR3 is TGTGCCAGCTACACCGACAGGGGGCGAAGGGACACTGAAGCTTACTTT. Its protein is CASYTDRGRRDTEAYF.

Concerning this clonotype: A much larger clonotype is one base distant, so this may be a read error. CDR3 DNA: TGTGCCAGCAGCGGGGGGGACAGGGGGATTCTTCAAGCCTACGAGCAGTACTTC. Translating it yields CASSGGDRGILQAYEQYF. The chain couples TRBV7-9 to TRBJ2-7; 11 positions match TRBD1. Germline loops: CDR1 SEHNR, CDR2 FQNEAQ (reference sequence). The V and J ends lost 5 bases and 2 bases, in that order; junction bases with no gene match: 14. The CDR3 contains 18 residues.

The CDR3 nucleotides are TGTGCCAGCAGCTCCGGGACTAGCGTTACAGATACGCAGTATTTT. Protein product: CASSSGTSVTDTQYF. V is TRBV7-8 and J is TRBJ2-3; 10 bases match TRBD2. CDR3 length: 15 amino acids. V gave up 4 bases and J gave up 3 bases; unmatched junction bases: 4. Germline V gene sequence: CDR1 SGHVS, CDR2 FQNEAQ.

In its sample, this clonotype was seen once. This chain uses TRBV4-1 with TRBJ2-2; the match to TRBD1 covers 8 bases. The CDR3 sequence is 15 residues long. Germline V gene sequence: CDR1 MGHRA, CDR2 YSYEKL. V lost 1 base to trimming and J lost 6 bases; unmatched junction nucleotides: 4. The CDR3 region is CASSQGQGPPGELFF. The DNA for the CDR3 is TGCGCCAGCAGCCAAGGACAGGGGCCCCCCGGGGAGCTGTTTTTT.

There are a few counts of this clonotype. The V and J genes are TRBV20-1 and TRBJ2-7, with 8 bases matching TRBD1. Looked up from germline, CDR1 is DFQATT and CDR2 is SNEGSKA (reference sequence). This CDR3 comprises 15 residues. After removal of 3 bases from V and 3 bases from J, the junction contained 10 bases not matched to a gene. Here the CDR3 DNA reads TGCAGTGCTAGGGCCCTAAACAGGGGGAACTACGAGCAGTACTTC. As protein: CSARALNRGNYEQYF.

This rearrangement joins TRBV11-2 to TRBJ1-1; 8 bases match TRBD1. The germline gives CDR1 SGHAT, CDR2 FQNNGV. V gave up 8 bases and J gave up 0 bases; unmatched junction bases: 8. The CDR3 consists of 15 residues. In nucleotides, the CDR3 is TGTGCCAGCCCGACCCCGGGACAGGTGAACACTGAAGCTTTCTTT. Translating gives CASPTPGQVNTEAFF.

The V gene is TRBV5-1, the J gene TRBJ1-2; no clear D. The CDR3 contains 13 residues. V was shortened by 0 bases and J by 8 bases, with 11 bases between the two germline ends. CDR1 and CDR2 (germline): SGHRS, YFSETQ. The CDR3 bases are TGCGCCAGCAGCTTGGCCGACCATTTCGGCTACACCTTC. Translating it yields CASSLADHFGYTF. The variable domain in full, completed from reference TRBV5-1 and TRBJ1-2, reads KAGVTQTPRYLIKTRGQQVTLSCSPISGHRSVSWYQQTPGQGLQFLFEYFSETQRNKGNFPGRFSGRQFSNSRSEMNVSTLELGDSALYLCASSLADHFGYTFGSGTRLTVV.

At least ten counts were recorded for this clonotype. The chain uses TRBV7-9 and TRBJ1-4, with 10 bases aligning to TRBD1. Losses at the gene ends were 5 bases for V and 5 bases for J; bases not matched to a gene: 2. CDR3 length: 14 residues. From germline, CDR1 is SEHNR and CDR2 FQNEAQ (reference sequence). The CDR3 DNA reads as TGTGCCAGCAGCAGGACAGGGGGAAATGAAAAACTGTTTTTT. Translating gives CASSRTGGNEKLFF. The entire variable domain, with the rest obtained from reference TRBV7-9 and TRBJ1-4, is as follows: DTGVSQNPRHKITKRGQNVTFRCDPISEHNRLYWYRQTLGQGPEFLTYFQNEAQLEKSRLLSDRFSAERPKGSFSTLEIQRTEQGDSAMYLCASSRTGGNEKLFFGSGTQLSVL.

This clonotype was counted once. A junction end diverges from the germline sequence, so it may reflect a read error. The rearrangement uses TRBV7-3 and TRBJ2-7; D is possibly TRBD1 or TRBD2 (7 bases each). CDR1 is SGHTA and CDR2 is FQGTGA in the germline V gene. The CDR3 length is 15 residues. CDR3 region: CASRGGGGSSYEQYF. CDR3 nucleotides: TGCGCCAGCAGGGGGGGGGGCGGGAGCTCCTACGAGCAGTACTTC.

The chain recombines TRBV7-6 with TRBJ1-1; 9 nucleotides match TRBD1. The germline V gene encodes CDR1 SGHVS and CDR2 FNYEAQ. J was trimmed by 14 bases and V by 5 bases; bases with no gene match: 21. There are 16 residues in the CDR3. CDR3 residues: CASSPNSGTGWGKQFF. The CDR3 region has the DNA TGTGCCAGCAGCCCAAACTCCGGGACAGGGTGGGGGAAGCAGTTCTTT.

Ten or more counts support this clonotype. The rearrangement joins TRBV5-6 to TRBJ1-6, with a possible D match to TRBD1 (5 bases). Deletions cut 0 bases from V and 8 bases from J, with 12 bases between. Germline CDR1 and CDR2: SGHDT and YYEEEE. CDR3 length equals 15 residues. The CDR3 DNA reads as TGTGCCAGCAGCTTGGCCGCAGGGCCCCATTCACCCCTCCACTTT. Translated, it gives CASSLAAGPHSPLHF. Complete variable domain (other parts from reference TRBV5-6 and TRBJ1-6): DAGVTQSPTHLIKTRGQQVTLRCSPKSGHDTVSWYQQALGQGPQFIFQYYEEEERQRGNFPDRFSGHQFPNYSSELNVNALLLGDSALYLCASSLAAGPHSPLHFGNGTRLTVT.

In regard to this clonotype: A single base separates this from a much larger clone, so it may be a read error. The chain couples TRBV7-9 to TRBJ1-5; D gene uncertain. Trimming pared 5 bases from V and 3 bases from J, leaving 17 bases between. This CDR3 spans 16 amino acids. Germline CDR1 reads SEHNR; CDR2 reads FQNEAQ (reference sequence). CDR3 DNA: TGTGCCAGCAGCCAAGATGGCACGTCTAACAATCAGCCCCAGCATTTT. Its translation: CASSQDGTSNNQPQHF.

The V gene is TRBV7-8, the J gene TRBJ1-5, with a tentative D call TRBD1 (5 bases). Per germline, CDR1 SGHVS and CDR2 FQNEAQ. This CDR3 is 13 amino acids long. Trimming shortened V by 6 bases and J by 9 bases, and 15 bases separated the two germline ends. The CDR3 here is CASRRGTSRPQHF. CDR3 nucleotide sequence: TGTGCCAGCAGGCGAGGGACCTCGAGGCCCCAGCATTTT.

The sample holds one count of this clonotype. This sequence joins TRBV3-1 and TRBJ1-6, with a tentative D call TRBD1 (5 bases). Between the trimmed V and J ends, which lost 3 bases and 7 bases, there was a span of 10 bases. Germline loops: CDR1 LGHDT, CDR2 YNNKEL (reference sequence). The CDR3 runs to 14 residues. CDR3 DNA sequence: TGTGCCAGCAGCCACGGGGGGGAGAATTCACCCCTCCACTTT. As protein: CASSHGGENSPLHF.

There are many counts of this clonotype. The J gene is TRBJ2-7, the V gene TRBV24-1; 7 positions agree with TRBD1. CDR3 length equals 13 residues. Unmatched junction bases numbered 3, after V lost 3 bases and J lost 5 bases. Germline CDR1 reads KGHDR; CDR2 reads SFDVKD. The CDR3: CATSDTQGDEQYF. DNA for the CDR3: TGTGCCACCAGTGATACCCAGGGGGACGAGCAGTACTTC.

This clonotype was counted ten times or more. The chain uses TRBV11-2 and TRBJ1-2, with 9 positions matching TRBD1. The CDR3 consists of 15 residues. V lost 5 bases and J lost 4; bases outside the gene matches: 8. In germline, CDR1 is SGHAT, CDR2 FQNNGV. CDR3 in amino acids: CASSTYRGRRYGYTF. As DNA, the CDR3 is TGTGCCAGCAGCACCTACAGGGGGCGCCGCTATGGCTACACCTTC.

This chain links TRBV10-3 with TRBJ1-2, with a tentative D call TRBD1 (6 bases). This CDR3 is built from 20 residues. CDR1 ENHRY and CDR2 SYGVKD come from the germline V gene. The V and J ends lost 8 bases and 0 bases respectively, with 31 bases between them. CDR3 in DNA: TGTGCCATCCATAGCGGGGGGACACCGGGACGGAACATTTCTAACTATGGCTACACCTTC. It yields the protein CAIHSGGTPGRNISNYGYTF.